This T cell receptor (beta chain) emerged from a study of regulatory T cells in long-lasting Graves disease. Sequencing libraries for TCR beta were prepared with iRepertoire HTBI primers and Arm-PCR of CDR3 regions. TCRdb passed the multiplex PCR reads through MiXCR, listing each CDR3 protein once. Of 400,000 to 500,000 distinct CDR3 sequences in the sample, around 15% were seen once. Germline assignment: CDR1 SGDLS and CDR2 YYNGEE. V was cut by 3 bases and J by 8 bases, with 20 bases left in between. CDR3 length equals 15 residues. Regarding time point: newly diagnosed GD, antithyroid drugs for less than 3 months. PBMCs were the source of the RNA used for TCR sequencing. In its sample, this clonotype was seen a few times. This sample also appeared in a second study, on T cells in Graves' hyperthyroidism and ophthalmopathy. That work states: Exclusion criteria comprised uncontrolled infection, other autoimmune disease, pregnancy or lactation.

Sequencing was performed on peripheral blood mononuclear cells (PBMCs), taken at new diagnosis, from a patient treated with antithyroid drugs. The clonotype comes from a woman aged 18 to 35 with Graves disease. The V gene is TRBV9, the J gene TRBJ1-1, with a tentative D call TRBD1 (6 bases). The CDR3 DNA sequence: TGTGCCAGCAGCGAATCCGGGACACTGAGTAACGAAGCTTTCTTT. It codes for CASSESGTLSNEAFF. Full variable domain (rest looked up from reference TRBV9 and TRBJ1-1): DSGVTQTPKHLITATGQRVTLRCSPRSGDLSVYWYQQSLDQGLQFLIQYYNGEERAKGNILERFSAQQFPDLHSELNLSSLELGDSALYFCASSESGTLSNEAFFGQGTRLTVV.